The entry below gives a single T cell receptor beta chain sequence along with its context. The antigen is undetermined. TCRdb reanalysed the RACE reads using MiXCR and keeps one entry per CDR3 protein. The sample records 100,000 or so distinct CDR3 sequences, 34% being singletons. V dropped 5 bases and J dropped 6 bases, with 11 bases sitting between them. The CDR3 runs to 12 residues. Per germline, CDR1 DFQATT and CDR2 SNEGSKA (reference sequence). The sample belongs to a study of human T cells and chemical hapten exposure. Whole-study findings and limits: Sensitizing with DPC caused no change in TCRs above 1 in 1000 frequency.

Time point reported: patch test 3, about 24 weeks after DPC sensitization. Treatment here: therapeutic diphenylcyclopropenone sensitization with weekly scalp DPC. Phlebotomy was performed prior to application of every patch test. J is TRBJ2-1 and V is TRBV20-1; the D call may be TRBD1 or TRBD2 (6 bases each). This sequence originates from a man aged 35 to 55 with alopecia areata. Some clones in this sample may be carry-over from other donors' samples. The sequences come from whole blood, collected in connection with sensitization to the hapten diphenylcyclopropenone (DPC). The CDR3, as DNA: TGCAGTGCTGGGGGGCCCGGCAATGAGCAGTTCTTC. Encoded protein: CSAGGPGNEQFF.